Below, 7 T cell receptor beta chains from the same sample are listed, as sequenced in a study of T cell responses to AZD1222 COVID-19 vaccine. Assay: immunoSEQ multiplex PCR; the TCRdb copy retains only in-frame clones and omits some. The data show under 150,000 clones, with roughly 87% seen just once and under 6% held by the top ten. The sample in question was peripheral blood, obtained 28 days after the second AZD1222 dose. Every receptor here comes from an adult who received the AZD1222 COVID-19 vaccine.

The rearrangement links TRBV18 to TRBJ1-1; D unclear. V was clipped by 2 bases and J by 3 bases, with 7 bases between them. CDR1 is KGHSH, CDR2 LQKENI, per germline. The CDR3 loop spans 13 amino acids. CDR3: CASSPSGDTEAFF. The CDR3 bases are TGTGCCAGCTCACCATCCGGGGACACTGAAGCTTTCTTT.

There are a few counts of this clone. The chain employs TRBV5-6 and TRBJ2-7; D gene uncertain. The CDR3 contains 14 residues. Trimming took off 5 bases at V and 8 bases at J, with 20 bases between the two ends. Germline V gene sequence: CDR1 SGHDT, CDR2 YYEEEE. The CDR3 protein is CASSLISAREQQYF. CDR3 sequence (DNA): TGTGCCAGCAGTTTGATATCTGCTCGAGAGCAGCAGTACTTC.

The V call is TRBV30, the J call TRBJ1-2; the D is unclear. V was trimmed by 0 bases and J by 8 bases, leaving 13 bases between them. The CDR3 is made up of 13 amino acids. CDR1 is GTSNPN, CDR2 SVGIG, per germline (reference sequence). The DNA for the CDR3 is TGTGCCTGGAGTGTACAAGGTTTGGGCGGCTACACCTTC. As protein: CAWSVQGLGGYTF. Full variable domain (missing parts from reference TRBV30 and TRBJ1-2): SQTIHQWPATLVQPVGSPLSLECTVEGTSNPNLYWYRQAAGRGLQLLFYSVGIGQISSEVPQNLSASRPQDRQFILSSKKLLLSDSGFYLCAWSVQGLGGYTFGSGTRLTVV.

The chain carries TRBV28 and TRBJ1-4; no reliable D call. The CDR3 has 14 amino acids. CDR1 and CDR2 (germline): MDHEN, SYDVKM. V lost 6 bases to trimming and J lost 8 bases, with 16 bases between them. CDR3 DNA: TGTGCCAGCAGCCTGGTGACCTTGCAGGAAAAACTGTTTTTT. Protein product: CASSLVTLQEKLFF.

This chain connects TRBV24-1 to TRBJ1-1; 7 nucleotides match TRBD1. The trim removed 7 bases at V and 5 bases at J, leaving 6 bases unmatched. The CDR3 has 13 residues. Germline CDR1 reads KGHDR; CDR2 reads SFDVKD. The CDR3 region is CATRGQGETEAFF. CDR3 DNA: TGTGCCACCAGGGGGCAGGGGGAAACTGAAGCTTTCTTT.

The chain employs TRBV5-4 and TRBJ2-3, with 10 bases that match TRBD2. Germline CDR1 is SGHNT and CDR2 is YYREEE (reference sequence). This CDR3 is built from 15 residues. Germline trimming cut 4 bases from V and 3 bases from J; bases unmatched to any gene: 5. The CDR3 region is CASSPVAGGTDTQYF. As DNA, the CDR3 is TGTGCCAGCAGCCCCGTAGCGGGAGGAACAGATACGCAGTATTTT.

This chain connects TRBV3-1 (or the pseudogene TRBV3-2) to TRBJ2-5; tentative D call: TRBD2 (5 bases). CDR1 and CDR2 (germline): LGHDT, YNNKEL (reference sequence). The CDR3 runs 14 residues. V lost 2 bases to trimming and J lost 4 bases, with 11 bases between them. CDR3 coding DNA: TGTGCCAGCAGCCAACTATCGGCGGGAGAGACCCAGTACTTC. Translation: CASSQLSAGETQYF.